Shown below are 13 T cell receptor beta chains from a single sample sequenced in a study of blood T cell repertoires in COVID-19. TCRdb keeps only in-frame clones here, not all; method: immunoSEQ multiplex PCR. This sample carries approximately 180,000 clones, roughly 87% of them seen once, and the ten largest clones take around 1.5%. The sample was peripheral blood. The receptors shown here come from a woman between 50 and 59 years old with acute or convalescent COVID-19.

The chain has TRBV3-1 (or the pseudogene TRBV3-2) and TRBJ1-1, with a tentative D call TRBD1 (5 bases). Germline V gene data show CDR1 as LGHDT and CDR2 as YNNKEL (reference sequence). Trimming left V 0 bases short and J 4 bases short, with 9 bases between. CDR3 size: 14 residues. CDR3 residues: CASSQEGGGTEAFF. CDR3 nucleotides: TGTGCCAGCAGCCAAGAGGGGGGGGGCACTGAAGCTTTCTTT.

The genes are TRBV27 and TRBJ2-7, with 10 nucleotides matching TRBD1. CDR1 MNHEY and CDR2 SMNVEV come from the germline V gene (reference sequence). CDR3 length: 16 amino acids. V dropped 5 bases and J dropped 6; count of bases not matched to a gene: 13. CDR3 DNA sequence: TGTGCCAGCAGTCCGGGGGAATCCGGGACAGGGGTCGAGCAGTACTTC. It specifies CASSPGESGTGVEQYF.

The chain carries TRBV3-1 (or the pseudogene TRBV3-2) and TRBJ2-7; no firm D call. The germline CDR1 and CDR2 sequences are LGHDT and YNNKEL (reference sequence). V was shortened by 0 bases and J by 2 bases, with 11 bases between the two germline ends. The CDR3 covers 15 residues. This CDR3 reads CASSQEWSVTYEQYF. DNA of the CDR3: TGTGCCAGCAGCCAAGAATGGAGCGTGACCTACGAGCAGTACTTC.

The gene calls are TRBV30 and TRBJ1-5; a possible D gene is TRBD1 (5 bases). This CDR3 is 14 amino acids long. CDR1 is GTSNPN and CDR2 is SVGIG in the germline V gene (reference sequence). Trimming cost V 1 base and J 5 bases, with 12 bases left between them. CDR3 region: CAWSGDGTYQPQHF. The CDR3 DNA follows: TGTGCCTGGAGTGGGGATGGGACTTATCAGCCCCAGCATTTT.

The chain joins TRBV19 to TRBJ1-2; TRBD1 matches at 8 bases. From germline, CDR1 is LNHDA and CDR2 SQIVND (reference sequence). V shed 6 bases, J shed 4 bases, and the junction held 4 bases outside the gene matches. The CDR3 has 13 amino acids. The CDR3 DNA sequence: TGTGCCAGTAGCCTACAGGGGGGCTATGGCTACACCTTC. Translating it yields CASSLQGGYGYTF.

This clone was observed a few times. CDR3 residues: CASSDRQGRDYGYTF. The CDR3 DNA follows: TGTGCCAGCAGCGACAGACAGGGGAGGGACTATGGCTACACCTTC. This rearrangement joins TRBV12-1 to TRBJ1-2; the table's TRBD1 call for D was not verified on the DNA. TRBV12-1 is designated a pseudogene. This CDR3 is 15 amino acids long.

The rearrangement joins TRBV11-2 to TRBJ1-4; 8 positions agree with TRBD1. This CDR3 is built from 16 residues. The V and J ends lost 3 bases and 5 bases, in that order; junction bases with no gene match: 8. Germline V gene data show CDR1 as SGHAT and CDR2 as FQNNGV. The CDR3 spells CASSFGPGQENEKLFF. The CDR3 nucleotides read TGTGCCAGCAGCTTTGGACCGGGACAGGAAAATGAAAAACTGTTTTTT. The entire variable domain, with the rest obtained from reference TRBV11-2 and TRBJ1-4, is as follows: EAGVAQSPRYKIIEKRQSVAFWCNPISGHATLYWYQQILGQGPKLLIQFQNNGVVDDSQLPKDRFSAERLKGVDSTLKIQPAKLEDSAVYLCASSFGPGQENEKLFFGSGTQLSVL.

The chain joins TRBV15 to TRBJ2-1; 9 positions agree with TRBD2. Germline V gene sequence: CDR1 LNHNV, CDR2 YYDKDF (reference sequence). The J segment lost 9 bases and the V segment lost 1 base, leaving 4 bases of the junction unmatched. This CDR3 is 14 amino acids long. CDR3 loop: CATSRGLADFEQFF. In DNA, the CDR3 is TGTGCCACCAGCAGAGGACTAGCGGATTTTGAGCAGTTCTTC.

This chain joins TRBV18 and TRBJ2-7, with a weak D call TRBD1 (5 bases). The CDR3 is 14 amino acids. Per the germline V gene, CDR1 is KGHSH and CDR2 is LQKENI. V lost 6 bases and J lost 3, with 15 bases in between. For the CDR3, the DNA is TGTGCCAGCTCGCCTCAGGGAAACAGCTACGAGCAGTACTTC. Its protein product is CASSPQGNSYEQYF.

The genes are TRBV6-2 or TRBV6-3 and TRBJ2-1, with 13 bases aligning to TRBD2. Unmatched junction bases numbered 14, after V lost 6 bases and J lost 0 bases. The CDR3 is 20 residues long. Germline V gives CDR1 MNHEY, CDR2 SVGEGT. CDR3 loop: CASSAQPGTSGASSYNEQFF. CDR3 in DNA: TGTGCCAGCAGCGCGCAACCCGGGACTAGCGGGGCTAGCTCCTACAATGAGCAGTTCTTC.

The chain employs TRBV13 and TRBJ1-2; D unresolved. The length of the CDR3 is 13 residues. In germline, CDR1 is PRHDT, CDR2 FYEKMQ (reference sequence). Trimming removed 4 bases at V and 7 bases at J, with 13 bases between. In DNA form, the CDR3 reads TGTGCCAGCAGCTCAGTGGACGGGAGTGGCTACACCTTC. Translated, it gives CASSSVDGSGYTF.

V usage is TRBV18 and J usage is TRBJ2-3, with 8 bases that match TRBD2. Trimming took 1 base from V and 5 from J; bases not matched to a gene: 8. The CDR3 is made up of 16 amino acids. Germline V gene data show CDR1 as KGHSH and CDR2 as LQKENI. In nucleotides, the CDR3 is TGTGCCAGCTCACCACGGGACGGGGGGGCCTTAGATACGCAGTATTTT. Its translation: CASSPRDGGALDTQYF. The whole variable domain, remainder taken from reference TRBV18 and TRBJ2-3, is NAGVMQNPRHLVRRRGQEARLRCSPMKGHSHVYWYRQLPEEGLKFMVYLQKENIIDESGMPKERFSAEFPKEGPSILRIQQVVRGDSAAYFCASSPRDGGALDTQYFGPGTRLTVL.

The chain has TRBV3-1 (or the pseudogene TRBV3-2) and TRBJ2-1, with 9 bases that match TRBD2. V shed 1 base and J 7 bases; nucleotides not matched to a gene: 14. CDR3 length: 18 residues. CDR1 is LGHDT, CDR2 YNNKEL, per germline (reference sequence). CDR3 in amino acids: CASSQGSAAGGFGNEQFF. CDR3 sequence (DNA): TGTGCCAGCAGCCAAGGGTCCGCAGCGGGGGGCTTTGGAAATGAGCAGTTCTTC.